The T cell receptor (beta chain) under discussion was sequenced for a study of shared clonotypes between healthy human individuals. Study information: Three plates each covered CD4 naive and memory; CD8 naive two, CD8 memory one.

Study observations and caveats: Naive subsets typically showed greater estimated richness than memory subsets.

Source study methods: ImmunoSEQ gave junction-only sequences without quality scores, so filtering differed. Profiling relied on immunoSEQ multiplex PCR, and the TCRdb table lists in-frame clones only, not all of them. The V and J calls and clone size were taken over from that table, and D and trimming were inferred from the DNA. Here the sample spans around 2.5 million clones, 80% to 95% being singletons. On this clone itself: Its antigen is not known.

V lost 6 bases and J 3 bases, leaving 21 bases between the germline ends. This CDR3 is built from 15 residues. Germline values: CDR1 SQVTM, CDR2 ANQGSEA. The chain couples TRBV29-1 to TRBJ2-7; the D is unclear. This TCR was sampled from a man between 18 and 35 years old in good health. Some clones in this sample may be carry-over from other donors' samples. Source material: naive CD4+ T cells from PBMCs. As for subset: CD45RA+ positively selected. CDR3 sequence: CSVLTGPRTHYEQYF. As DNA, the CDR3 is TGCAGCGTCCTGACCGGGCCCCGCACACACTACGAGCAGTACTTC.